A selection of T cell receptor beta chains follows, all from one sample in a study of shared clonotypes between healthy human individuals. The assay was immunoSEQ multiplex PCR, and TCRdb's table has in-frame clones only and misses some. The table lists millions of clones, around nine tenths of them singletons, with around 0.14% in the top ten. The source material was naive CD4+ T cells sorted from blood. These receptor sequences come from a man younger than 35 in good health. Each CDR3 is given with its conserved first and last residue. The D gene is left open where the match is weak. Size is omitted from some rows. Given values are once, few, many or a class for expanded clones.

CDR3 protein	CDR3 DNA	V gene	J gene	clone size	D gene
CASSHRTSGPYEQYF	TGTGCCAGCAGTCATAGGACTAGCGGCCCCTACGAGCAGTACTTC	TRBV6-5	TRBJ2-7	once	TRBD2
CASSHPGRVPDTQYF	TGTGCCAGCAGTCACCCCGGGCGCGTCCCAGATACGCAGTATTTT	TRBV6-6	TRBJ2-3	.	.
CASTQGQARKNEAFF	TGTGCCAGCACCCAGGGACAGGCAAGAAAAAATGAAGCTTTCTTT	TRBV2	TRBJ1-1	.	TRBD1
CASRLALTGRLSSGNTIYF	TGTGCAAGTCGCTTAGCCCTTACGGGGAGATTGAGCTCTGGAAACACCATATATTTT	TRBV12-2	TRBJ1-3	.	.
CASSVGSYYNEQFF	TGTGCCAGCAGCGTCGGGTCCTACTACAATGAGCAGTTCTTC	TRBV11-2	TRBJ2-1	.	.
CAGRDRDTDTQYF	TGTGCCGGTCGGGACCGCGACACAGATACGCAGTATTTT	TRBV10-3	TRBJ2-3	.	.
CASSAGPYSYNEQFF	TGTGCCAGCAGTGCGGGTCCCTACTCCTACAATGAGCAGTTCTTC	TRBV2	TRBJ2-1	.	.
CASSDYRGKKNIQYF	TGTGCCAGCAGTGATTACCGGGGGAAGAAAAACATTCAGTACTTC	TRBV6-1	TRBJ2-4	.	.
CASSLSSGFYNEQFF	TGCGCCAGCAGCTTGTCTAGCGGGTTCTACAATGAGCAGTTCTTC	TRBV5-1	TRBJ2-1	.	TRBD2
CASRRLKPGTGRADTQYF	TGTGCCAGCAGACGTCTTAAACCCGGGACAGGGAGAGCAGATACGCAGTATTTT	TRBV7-9	TRBJ2-3	.	TRBD1
CASSFPGLWSSYNSPLHF	TGTGCCAGCAGTTTTCCCGGACTTTGGAGCTCCTATAATTCACCCCTCCACTTT	TRBV28	TRBJ1-6	.	.
CASSRPGGQAVSYNEQFF	TGTGCCAGCAGTCGACCCGGGGGACAGGCCGTATCCTACAATGAGCAGTTCTTC	TRBV27	TRBJ2-1	.	TRBD1
CATSRELGGSDTQYF	TGTGCCACCAGCAGAGAATTGGGGGGATCAGATACGCAGTATTTT	TRBV15	TRBJ2-3	.	.
CASSGGVGGSSNQPQHF	TGTGCCAGCAGTGGAGGAGTTGGCGGGTCTTCCAATCAGCCCCAGCATTTT	TRBV6-1	TRBJ1-5	.	.
CASSLSSPGWTGELFF	TGTGCCAGCAGTTTATCCTCGCCGGGTTGGACCGGGGAGCTGTTTTTT	TRBV28	TRBJ2-2	.	.
CASSPGQGPGNTIYF	TGTGCCAGCTCACCTGGACAGGGGCCTGGAAACACCATATATTTT	TRBV18	TRBJ1-3	.	TRBD1
CSTHEANEQFF	TGCAGCACTCATGAGGCGAATGAGCAGTTCTTC	TRBV29-1	TRBJ2-1	.	.
CAWSWDPNEKLFF	TGTGCCTGGAGTTGGGACCCTAATGAAAAACTGTTTTTT	TRBV30	TRBJ1-4	few	.
CASSNGGGGWNEQYF	TGTGCCAGCAGCAACGGGGGAGGAGGGTGGAACGAGCAGTACTTC	TRBV5-4	TRBJ2-7	.	.
CASSPRDKDQETQYF	TGTGCCAGCAGTCCCCGGGACAAGGACCAAGAGACCCAGTACTTC	TRBV2	TRBJ2-5	.	.